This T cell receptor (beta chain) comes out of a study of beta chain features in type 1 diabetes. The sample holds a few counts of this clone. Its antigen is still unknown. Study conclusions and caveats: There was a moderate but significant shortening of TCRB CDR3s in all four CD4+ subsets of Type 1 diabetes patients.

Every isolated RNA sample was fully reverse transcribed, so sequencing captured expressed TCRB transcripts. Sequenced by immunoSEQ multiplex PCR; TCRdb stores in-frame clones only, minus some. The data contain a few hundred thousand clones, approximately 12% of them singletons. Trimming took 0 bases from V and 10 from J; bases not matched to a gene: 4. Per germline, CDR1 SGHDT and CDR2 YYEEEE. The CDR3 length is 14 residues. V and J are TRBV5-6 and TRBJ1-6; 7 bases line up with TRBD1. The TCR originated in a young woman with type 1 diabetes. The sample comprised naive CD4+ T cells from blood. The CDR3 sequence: CASSLVDRRSPLHF. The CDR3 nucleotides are TGTGCCAGCAGCTTGGTGGACAGGAGGTCACCCCTCCACTTT. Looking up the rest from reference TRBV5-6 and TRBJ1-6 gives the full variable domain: DAGVTQSPTHLIKTRGQQVTLRCSPKSGHDTVSWYQQALGQGPQFIFQYYEEEERQRGNFPDRFSGHQFPNYSSELNVNALLLGDSALYLCASSLVDRRSPLHFGNGTRLTVT.